One and the same sample provided the 14 T cell receptor beta chains below, sequenced in a study of a mutant IDH1 vaccine in newly diagnosed glioma (dated by TCRdb to the early 2020s). Receptors were amplified or captured by the immunoSEQ multiplex PCR assay. The source is immuneACCESS, and TCRdb retained only in-frame sequences with V and J called. Part of the clones is not carried over; for the studies checked, unresolved V genes explain less than half of this, and the remainder is unexplained. Within this sample are roughly 70,000 clones, with just over 85% of them counted one time only. Around 3% of the sample is taken by the ten largest. Explained via the paper, the time point label denotes: baseline, week 1 (first vaccination visit). Read against the paper, the sample's treatment or condition label means: pre-vaccination baseline after standard-of-care therapy. This material consisted of PBMCs, taken from a glioma patient treated with radiotherapy, temozolomide or both. These receptors all come from a man under 40 with glioma.

The V gene is TRBV18, the J gene TRBJ1-1; weak D call: TRBD1 (6 bases). The CDR3 runs 14 residues. V lost 6 bases and J lost 0, with 11 bases in between. Germline CDR1 reads KGHSH; CDR2 reads LQKENI. The chain's CDR3 is CASSAGTMNTEAFF. The DNA of the CDR3 is TGTGCCAGCTCCGCCGGGACAATGAACACTGAAGCTTTCTTT.

The J gene is TRBJ2-1, the V gene TRBV15; 10 bases are a match to TRBD2. CDR1 is LNHNV and CDR2 is YYDKDF in the germline V gene (reference sequence). V was pared by 0 bases and J by 3 bases, with 5 bases of the junction left unmatched. CDR3 size: 17 residues. CDR3: CATSRDSGLAFYNEQFF. The CDR3 DNA sequence: TGTGCCACCAGCAGAGATTCGGGACTAGCGTTCTACAATGAGCAGTTCTTC.

Turning to this clone: Other DNA sequences of this sample code for an identical CDR3. The V gene is TRBV18, the J gene TRBJ1-1; D remains unclear. Germline V gene data show CDR1 as KGHSH and CDR2 as LQKENI. Trimming pared 6 bases from V and 4 bases from J, leaving 6 bases between. This CDR3 is 11 amino acids long. The CDR3 here is CASSPGTEAFF. DNA of the CDR3: TGTGCCAGCTCCCCAGGCACTGAAGCTTTCTTT.

The V and J genes are TRBV14 and TRBJ2-7, with D perhaps matching TRBD2 (6 bases). V was cut by 4 bases and J by 2 bases, with 15 bases left in between. The CDR3 covers 15 residues. Germline V gene sequence: CDR1 SGHDN, CDR2 FVKESK. The CDR3 nucleotides read TGTGCCAGCAGCCGCCAGTTGGGGGGAACCTACGAGCAGTACTTC. This codes for CASSRQLGGTYEQYF.

The V and J genes are TRBV15 and TRBJ1-2; 10 nucleotides align to TRBD1. Germline V CDR1 and CDR2: LNHNV, YYDKDF (reference sequence). The V gene end was trimmed by 4 bases and the J gene end by 7 bases; junction bases not matched to a gene: 9. The CDR3 loop spans 15 amino acids. The CDR3 is CATSTEGQGRPGYTF. CDR3 nucleotides: TGTGCCACCAGCACAGAGGGACAGGGGCGACCTGGCTACACCTTC.

This clone turned up a few times. V and J are TRBV15 and TRBJ2-3; the D gene could be TRBD1 or TRBD2 (5 bases each). Germline V gene data show CDR1 as LNHNV and CDR2 as YYDKDF (reference sequence). Trimming shortened V by 2 bases and J by 1 base, and 13 bases separated the two germline ends. The CDR3 consists of 16 residues. CDR3 in amino acids: CATSRSGTLGTDTQYF. CDR3 in DNA: TGTGCCACCAGCAGATCCGGGACCCTAGGCACAGATACGCAGTATTTT.

The chain recombines TRBV7-9 with TRBJ1-5, with 8 bases lining up with TRBD1. The germline CDR1 and CDR2 sequences are SEHNR and FQNEAQ (reference sequence). The CDR3 length is 15 residues. Trimming cost V 3 bases and J 7 bases; bases outside gene matches: 8. CDR3 in amino acids: CASSFGTGGEQPQHF. CDR3 nucleotide sequence: TGTGCCAGCAGCTTCGGGACAGGCGGGGAGCAGCCCCAGCATTTT.

The rearrangement uses TRBV28 and TRBJ1-2, with 10 positions matching TRBD1. Germline trimming cut 5 bases from V and 5 bases from J; bases unmatched to any gene: 8. The CDR3 has 15 residues. CDR1 MDHEN and CDR2 SYDVKM come from the germline V gene. The CDR3 DNA reads TGTGCCAGCAGTCCCCGACAGGGGGCGGCATATGGCTACACCTTC. Translating it yields CASSPRQGAAYGYTF.

CDR3 nucleotides: TGTGCCAGCAGTTTATATGTTGGGGCGCGGGCCGGGGAGCTGTTTTTT. Translated: CASSLYVGARAGELFF. The chain is built from TRBV28 and TRBJ2-2; D might be TRBD1 or TRBD2, each matching 5 bases. The germline V gene has CDR1 MDHEN and CDR2 SYDVKM. Trimming left V 1 base short and J 6 bases short, with 15 bases between. The CDR3 has 16 amino acids.

The genes are TRBV13 and TRBJ2-2, with 9 bases lining up with TRBD2. V was pared by 3 bases and J by 0 bases, with 11 bases of the junction left unmatched. Germline CDR1 reads PRHDT; CDR2 reads FYEKMQ (reference sequence). The length of the CDR3 is 19 residues. CDR3 amino acids: CASSFLTSLAGANTGELFF. CDR3 in DNA: TGTGCCAGCAGCTTCCTGACTTCCTTAGCGGGGGCGAACACCGGGGAGCTGTTTTTT.

The chain links TRBV13 to TRBJ1-3, with 10 bases identical to TRBD1. The CDR3 runs to 16 residues. V shed 5 bases and J 6 bases; nucleotides not matched to a gene: 10. The germline V gene has CDR1 PRHDT and CDR2 FYEKMQ (reference sequence). DNA of the CDR3: TGTGCCAGCAGCATTTATACCGGGACAGGGGCAAACACCATATATTTT. Translated: CASSIYTGTGANTIYF.

This clone was counted between two and nine times. The rearrangement links TRBV5-4 to TRBJ1-1; D is uncertain. This CDR3 comprises 12 residues. CDR1 is SGHNT, CDR2 YYREEE, per germline (reference sequence). V was clipped by 6 bases and J by 11 bases, with 17 bases between them. CDR3 loop: CASTGSEARAFF. Here the CDR3 DNA reads TGTGCCAGCACCGGTTCGGAGGCGCGGGCTTTCTTT. The full variable domain, in which reference TRBV5-4 and TRBJ1-1 provide the parts outside the CDR3, is ETGVTQSPTHLIKTRGQQVTLRCSSQSGHNTVSWYQQALGQGPQFIFQYYREEENGRGNFPPRFSGLQFPNYSSELNVNALELDDSALYLCASTGSEARAFFGQGTRLTVV.

The rearrangement uses TRBV11-2 and TRBJ1-6; D is possibly TRBD1 (5 bases). V lost 2 bases to trimming and J lost 0 bases, with 8 bases between them. The germline CDR1 and CDR2 sequences are SGHAT and FQNNGV. The CDR3 contains 16 residues. The CDR3 DNA is TGTGCCAGCAGCTTAACAGGAATCTCCTATAATTCACCCCTCCACTTT. Translation gives CASSLTGISYNSPLHF.

This chain connects TRBV6-6 to TRBJ2-3; 7 nucleotides match TRBD1. Germline CDR1 and CDR2: MNHNY and SVGAGI (reference sequence). J was trimmed by 3 bases and V by 6 bases; bases with no gene match: 6. The CDR3 sequence is 14 residues long. The CDR3 DNA reads as TGTGCCAGCAGGGGACAGTGGGAGACAGATACGCAGTATTTT. Translation: CASRGQWETDTQYF.